This entry is about one T cell receptor (beta chain). The data derive from a study of spatial heterogeneity in lung cancer. Study-wide background: Alpha-chain sequences were consistently detected less often than beta-chain sequences.

Single TCR cDNA molecules each had their own unique molecular identifier. TCRdb re-derived calls from the 5' RACE reads in MiXCR, one entry per CDR3 protein. The table shows around 41,000 distinct CDR3 sequences, with 6.5% to 7% occurring only once. Germline-derived CDR1 and CDR2 are SGHDT and YYEEEE. CDR3 size: 17 residues. Trimming took off 0 bases at V and 0 bases at J, with 16 bases between the two ends. Time point defined: sample taken at primary tumor resection. Whole RNA from tumor, nontumor lung or frozen PBMC was sequenced unsorted. Source: PBMCs, taken at surgery. The receptor was isolated from a female donor with early-stage non-small cell lung cancer. The rearrangement joins TRBV5-6 to TRBJ2-7, with D perhaps TRBD2 (6 bases). For the CDR3, the DNA is TGTGCCAGCAGCTTGGCCGGGGTAGCGGTGATCTCCTACGAGCAGTACTTC. Its protein product is CASSLAGVAVISYEQYF.